This paragraph covers one T cell receptor beta chain sequence. The sample is drawn from a study of blood T cell repertoires in COVID-19. Looking at the study overall: COVID-19 samples from acute and convalescent phases originated in the United States, Italy and Spain. T cells, B-cell-depleted T cells, or PBMCs supplied cDNA or gDNA.

The CDR3 length is 15 residues. The ends were cut back, 2 bases at V and 5 bases at J, with 11 bases in the middle. The germline V gene has CDR1 SGHDT and CDR2 YYEEEE. Authors' data handling: Estimated nucleated cell counts came from reference gene primer amplification. Sequenced by immunoSEQ multiplex PCR; TCRdb stores in-frame clones only, minus some. That table gives V, J and clone size, and the DNA gave D and trimming. In the table there are under 200,000 clones, about 85% of which are singletons. In Seattle, patients joined the study during active infection and were tracked longitudinally. This TCR was sampled from a woman in her seventies with COVID-19, enrolled during active disease. The chain links TRBV5-6 to TRBJ1-6; D is perhaps TRBD1 (6 bases). The sequenced sample was peripheral blood. CDR3 nucleotides: TGTGCCAGCAGCTTCCGCGGACAGCATAATTCACCCCTCCACTTT. Amino acids: CASSFRGQHNSPLHF. The complete variable domain, with remaining parts taken from reference TRBV5-6 and TRBJ1-6, reads DAGVTQSPTHLIKTRGQQVTLRCSPKSGHDTVSWYQQALGQGPQFIFQYYEEEERQRGNFPDRFSGHQFPNYSSELNVNALLLGDSALYLCASSFRGQHNSPLHFGNGTRLTVT.